This T cell receptor (beta chain) comes out of a study of Ad26.COV2.S vaccination and SARS-CoV-2 variants. The CDR3 totals 14 residues. J lost 8 bases, V lost 6 bases, and 7 bases had no gene match. The germline V gene encodes CDR1 LNHDA and CDR2 SQIVND (reference sequence). Treatment denoted: some 20 received Ad26.COV2.S at low or high dose, single or two shots; 5 received placebo; per-sample allocation not given. Sampling happened 63 days after the first vaccine or placebo injection. Repertoires were generated with immunoSEQ multiplex PCR, while TCRdb's copy carries only in-frame clones and drops some. Of about 680,000 clones in the sample, roughly 90% were seen once.

This specimen was peripheral blood, taken in a trial of Ad26.COV2.S vaccine versus placebo. The TCR comes from a person between 18 and 65 years old who received the Ad26.COV2.S COVID-19 vaccine or a placebo. This chain joins TRBV19 and TRBJ2-1, with 10 bases that match TRBD2. The CDR3 is CASSPSGSGYEQFF. The CDR3 DNA reads TGTGCCAGTAGCCCTAGCGGGAGTGGCTATGAGCAGTTCTTC.